This TCR beta chain was sequenced during a study of T-cell memory formation after mild COVID-19. Study results and limitations: Among CD4+ contracting clones, most were CM and EM, and CD8+ ones EMRA. CD4+ bias marked clones expanding day 15 to 37, unlike balanced contracting clones. Prior to infection, memory already included some responding clones, suggesting cross-reactive memory joined.

Deletions cut 1 base from V and 5 bases from J, with 7 bases between. CDR1 and CDR2 from the germline V gene are SGHTA and FQGNSA. The CDR3 has 13 residues. TCR alpha and TCR beta cDNA libraries carrying sample barcodes and UMIs were produced by 5'RACE using constant-segment primers. From the 5' RACE reads, TCRdb called clonotypes with MiXCR, one entry per CDR3 protein. The sample lists about 610,000 distinct CDR3 sequences, 17% occurring once. As concerns this clonotype: Its antigen is as yet unknown.

This receptor was obtained from an adult woman who had mild COVID-19 (a few samples of this study predate the infection). Cell type and time point are not known. The specimen was PBMCs or a T cell subset sorted from them (not recorded which). The chain is built from TRBV7-2 and TRBJ2-3; the D is unclear. CDR3 loop: CASSLDARDTQYF. The DNA for the CDR3 is TGTGCCAGCAGCTTAGATGCCCGAGATACGCAGTATTTT.